These T cell receptor beta chains were read from a single sample in a study of cytomegalovirus exposure and HLA in healthy donors. Sequenced by immunoSEQ multiplex PCR; TCRdb stores in-frame clones only, minus some. Across about 140,000 clones, the top ten clones capture less than 3.5% of the sample. The sequenced material came from PBMCs. All receptors derive from a man between 35 and 55 years old in good health and CMV-seronegative. CDR3s include the opening cysteine and the closing phenylalanine or tryptophan. D genes are given only for firm matches.

j_call v_call d_call cdr3_nt cdr3_aa
TRBJ2-7 TRBV7-6 - TGTGCCAGCGCTCGGACAGAAAACGAGCAGTACTTC CASARTENEQYF
TRBJ1-4 TRBV19 TRBD1 TGTGCCAGCCACGACCCCGGGACAGGGGTTGCAACTAATGAAAAACTGTTTTTT CASHDPGTGVATNEKLFF
TRBJ2-5 TRBV28 TRBD2 TGTGCCAGCAGCCTATCTAGCGGGGGGGACCAAGAGACCCAGTACTTC CASSLSSGGDQETQYF
TRBJ2-1 TRBV6-5 TRBD2 TGTGCCAGCAGTACCGGGACTAGCGGCTACAATGAGCAGTTCTTC CASSTGTSGYNEQFF
TRBJ1-6 TRBV18 - TGTGCCAGCTCACCACAGGGGATCTATAATTCACCCCTCCACTTT CASSPQGIYNSPLHF
TRBJ2-7 TRBV6-6 - TGTGCCAGCAGGGACAGTAAAACCTACGAGCAGTACTTC CASRDSKTYEQYF
TRBJ2-7 TRBV7-3 - TGTGCCAGCAGCTTAAGGGACTTCTACGAGCAGTACTTC CASSLRDFYEQYF
TRBJ2-1 TRBV11-2 - TGTGCCAGCAGCTCAATACAGGGTCGGGTGGGCAATGAGCAGTTCTTC CASSSIQGRVGNEQFF
TRBJ1-3 TRBV27 TRBD1 TGTGCCAGCAGTGTCCGACAGGGTTCGGGAAACACCATATATTTT CASSVRQGSGNTIYF
TRBJ2-1 TRBV18 - TGTGCCAGCTCACGCGAGGGGGGGTCCAATGAGCAGTTCTTC CASSREGGSNEQFF
TRBJ1-6 TRBV7-2 TRBD1 TGTGCCAGCAGCCGCGGACAGGGGAGGGATAATTCACCCCTCCACTTT CASSRGQGRDNSPLHF
TRBJ2-4 TRBV7-3 TRBD2 TGTGCCAGCAGCTTAGACGGGGGGAGTGCCAAAAACATTCAGTACTTC CASSLDGGSAKNIQYF
TRBJ1-2 TRBV7-9 - TGTGCCAGCAGCTCAAACAGGGTGGAGTATGGCTACACCTTC CASSSNRVEYGYTF
TRBJ2-2 TRBV9 - TGTGCCAGCAGCCCCAGTGGGGGGAGGTCCAACACCGGGGAGCTGTTTTTT CASSPSGGRSNTGELFF
TRBJ1-2 TRBV6-4 TRBD1 TGTGCCAGCAGTAAAGACAGGGAAAGCTATGGCTACACCTTC CASSKDRESYGYTF
TRBJ1-1 TRBV6-5 - TGTGCCAGCAGTACACGGACGGGGGAAGCTTTCTTT CASSTRTGEAFF
TRBJ1-5 TRBV19 - TGTGCCAGTAGTACTAGGCTAGGCGGCAATCAGCCCCAGCATTTT CASSTRLGGNQPQHF
TRBJ1-2 TRBV28 TRBD1 TGTGCCAGCAGTTTAGGGACAGGGGTGTTAGGCTACACCTTC CASSLGTGVLGYTF
TRBJ1-2 TRBV6-5 TRBD1 TGTGCCAGCAGTGACGGACAGGCACTATATGGCTACACCTTC CASSDGQALYGYTF
TRBJ1-2 TRBV4-3 - TGCGCCAGCAGCCTAAGCGGGCAGGCTAACTATGGCTACACCTTC CASSLSGQANYGYTF